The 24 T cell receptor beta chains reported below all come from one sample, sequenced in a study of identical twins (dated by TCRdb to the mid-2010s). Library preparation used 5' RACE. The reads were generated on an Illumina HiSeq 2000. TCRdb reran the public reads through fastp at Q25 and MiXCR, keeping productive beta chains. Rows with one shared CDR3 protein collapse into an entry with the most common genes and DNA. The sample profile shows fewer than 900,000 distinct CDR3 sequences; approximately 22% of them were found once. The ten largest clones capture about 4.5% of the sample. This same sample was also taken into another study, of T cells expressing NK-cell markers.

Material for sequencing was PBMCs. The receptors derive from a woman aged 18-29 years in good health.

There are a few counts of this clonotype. The CDR3 coding sequence is TGTGCCAGCAGCTTCGTTCAGGGGGCACCCACTGAAGCTTTCTTT. Its translation: CASSFVQGAPTEAFF. The chain recombines TRBV7-9 with TRBJ1-1; 8 nucleotides align to TRBD1. CDR1 SEHNR and CDR2 FQNEAQ come from the germline V gene (reference sequence). The V gene end was trimmed by 3 bases and the J gene end by 4 bases; junction bases not matched to a gene: 7. This CDR3 is 15 amino acids long.

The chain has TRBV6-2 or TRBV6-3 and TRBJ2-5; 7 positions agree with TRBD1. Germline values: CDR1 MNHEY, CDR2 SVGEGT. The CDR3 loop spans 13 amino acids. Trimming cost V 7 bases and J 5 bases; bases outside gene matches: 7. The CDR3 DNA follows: TGTGCCAGCAAAAGACAGGGACCGGAGACCCAGTACTTC. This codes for CASKRQGPETQYF.

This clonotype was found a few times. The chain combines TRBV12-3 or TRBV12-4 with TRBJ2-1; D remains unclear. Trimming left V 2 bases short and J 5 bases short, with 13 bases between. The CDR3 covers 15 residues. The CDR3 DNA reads TGTGCCAGCAGTTTAAGCCGCACAGTCGACAATGAGCAGTTCTTC. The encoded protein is CASSLSRTVDNEQFF.

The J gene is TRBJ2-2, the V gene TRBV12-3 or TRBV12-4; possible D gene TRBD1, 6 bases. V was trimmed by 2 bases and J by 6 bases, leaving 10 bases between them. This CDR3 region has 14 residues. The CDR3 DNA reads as TGTGCCAGCAGTTTACTAGAGGGGGCCGGGGAGCTGTTTTTT. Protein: CASSLLEGAGELFF.

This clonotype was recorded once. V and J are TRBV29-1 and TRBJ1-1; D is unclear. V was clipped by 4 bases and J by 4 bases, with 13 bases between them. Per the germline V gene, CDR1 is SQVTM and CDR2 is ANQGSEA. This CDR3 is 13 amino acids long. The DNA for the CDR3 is TGCAGCGTTGCAGTTGACCGTCGCACTGAAGCTTTCTTT. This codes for CSVAVDRRTEAFF.

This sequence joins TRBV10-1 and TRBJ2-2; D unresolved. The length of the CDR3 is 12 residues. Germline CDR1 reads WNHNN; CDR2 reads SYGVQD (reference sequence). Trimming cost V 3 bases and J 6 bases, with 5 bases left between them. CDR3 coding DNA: TGCGCCAGCAGTGACGGTCCCGGGGAGCTGTTTTTT. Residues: CASSDGPGELFF.

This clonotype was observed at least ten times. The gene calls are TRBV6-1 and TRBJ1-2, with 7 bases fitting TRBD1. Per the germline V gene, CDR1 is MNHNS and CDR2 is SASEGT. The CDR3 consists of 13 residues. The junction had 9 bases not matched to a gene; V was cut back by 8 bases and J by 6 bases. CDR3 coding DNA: TGTGCCAGCCAACTGACAGGGAATCATGGCTACACCTTC. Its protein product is CASQLTGNHGYTF.

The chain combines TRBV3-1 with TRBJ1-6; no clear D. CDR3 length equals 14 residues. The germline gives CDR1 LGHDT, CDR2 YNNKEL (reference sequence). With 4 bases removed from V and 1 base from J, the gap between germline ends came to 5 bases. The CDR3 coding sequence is TGTGCCAGCAGCCTTGAATCCTATAATTCACCCCTCCACTTT. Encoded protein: CASSLESYNSPLHF.

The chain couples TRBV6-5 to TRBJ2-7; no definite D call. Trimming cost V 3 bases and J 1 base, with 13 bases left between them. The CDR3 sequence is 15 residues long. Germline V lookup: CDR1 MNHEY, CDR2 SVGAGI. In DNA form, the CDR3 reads TGTGCCAGCAGTTATATGGCGAGTCATTCCTACGAGCAGTACTTC. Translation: CASSYMASHSYEQYF.

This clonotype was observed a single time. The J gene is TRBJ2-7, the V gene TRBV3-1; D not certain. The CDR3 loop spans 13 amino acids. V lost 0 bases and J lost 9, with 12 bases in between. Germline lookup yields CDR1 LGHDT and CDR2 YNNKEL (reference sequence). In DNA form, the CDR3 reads TGTGCCAGCAGCCAAGATCTCCACGACCGGCAGTACTTC. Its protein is CASSQDLHDRQYF.

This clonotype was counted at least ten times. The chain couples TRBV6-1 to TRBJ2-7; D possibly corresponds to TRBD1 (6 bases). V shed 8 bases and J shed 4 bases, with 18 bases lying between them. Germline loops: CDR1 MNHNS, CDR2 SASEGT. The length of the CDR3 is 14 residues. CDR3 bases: TGTGCCAGCGCCAGGGGCGAACACCGTTACGAGCAGTACTTC. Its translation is CASARGEHRYEQYF.

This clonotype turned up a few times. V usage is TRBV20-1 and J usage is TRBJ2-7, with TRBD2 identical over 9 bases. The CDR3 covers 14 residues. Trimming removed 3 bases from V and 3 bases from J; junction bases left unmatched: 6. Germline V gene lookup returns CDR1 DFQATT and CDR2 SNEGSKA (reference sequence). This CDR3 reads CSARLSGGIYEQYF. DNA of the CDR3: TGCAGTGCTAGGCTTAGCGGGGGAATCTACGAGCAGTACTTC.

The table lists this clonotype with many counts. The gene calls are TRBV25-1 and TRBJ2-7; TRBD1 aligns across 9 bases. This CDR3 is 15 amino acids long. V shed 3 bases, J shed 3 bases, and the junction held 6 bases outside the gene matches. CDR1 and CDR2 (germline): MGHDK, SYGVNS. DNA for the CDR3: TGTGCCAGCAGTGATCTGGACAGGGGTTTCTACGAGCAGTACTTC. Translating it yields CASSDLDRGFYEQYF.

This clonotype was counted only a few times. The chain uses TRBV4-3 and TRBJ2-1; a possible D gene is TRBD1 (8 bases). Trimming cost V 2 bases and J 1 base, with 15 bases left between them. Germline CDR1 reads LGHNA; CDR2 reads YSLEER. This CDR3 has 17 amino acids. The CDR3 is CASSQMIQGGSYNEQFF. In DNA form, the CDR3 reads TGCGCCAGCAGCCAAATGATACAGGGGGGGTCCTACAATGAGCAGTTCTTC.

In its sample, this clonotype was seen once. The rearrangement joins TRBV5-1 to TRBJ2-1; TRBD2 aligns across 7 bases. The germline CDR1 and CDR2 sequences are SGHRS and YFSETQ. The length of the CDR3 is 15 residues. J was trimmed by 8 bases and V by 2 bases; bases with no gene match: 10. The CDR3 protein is CASSLGGSDTYEQFF. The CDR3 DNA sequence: TGCGCCAGCAGCTTAGGCGGGAGCGATACTTATGAGCAGTTCTTC.

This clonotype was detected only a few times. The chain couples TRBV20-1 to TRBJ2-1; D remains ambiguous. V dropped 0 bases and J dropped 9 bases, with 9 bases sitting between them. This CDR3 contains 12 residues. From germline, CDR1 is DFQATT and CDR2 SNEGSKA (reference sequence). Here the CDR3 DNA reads TGCAGTGCTAGAGAAGAGAAACTTGAGCAGTTCTTC. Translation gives CSAREEKLEQFF.

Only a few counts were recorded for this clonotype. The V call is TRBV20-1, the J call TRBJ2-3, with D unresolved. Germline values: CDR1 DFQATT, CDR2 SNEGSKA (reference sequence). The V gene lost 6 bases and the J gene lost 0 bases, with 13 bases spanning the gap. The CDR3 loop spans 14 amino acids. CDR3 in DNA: TGCAGTGCCCTAGTTCTAGACAGCACAGATACGCAGTATTTT. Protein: CSALVLDSTDTQYF.

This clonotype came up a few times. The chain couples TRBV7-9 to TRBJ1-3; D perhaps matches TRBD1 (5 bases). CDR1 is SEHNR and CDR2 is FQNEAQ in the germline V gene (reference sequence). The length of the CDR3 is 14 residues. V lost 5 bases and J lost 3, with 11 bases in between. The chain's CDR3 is CASSPPGGGNTIYF. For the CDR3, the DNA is TGTGCCAGCAGCCCCCCCGGGGGTGGAAACACCATATATTTT.

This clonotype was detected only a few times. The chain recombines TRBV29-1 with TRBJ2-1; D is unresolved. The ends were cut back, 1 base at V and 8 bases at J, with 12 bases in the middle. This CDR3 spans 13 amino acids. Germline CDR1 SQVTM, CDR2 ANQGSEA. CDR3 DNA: TGCAGCGTTGAAGGGGAAGCTAGTTATGAGCAGTTCTTC. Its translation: CSVEGEASYEQFF.

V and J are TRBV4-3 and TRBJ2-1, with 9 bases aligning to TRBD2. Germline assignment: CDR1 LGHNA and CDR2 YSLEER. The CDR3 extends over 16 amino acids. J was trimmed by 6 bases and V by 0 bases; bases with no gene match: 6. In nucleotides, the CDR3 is TGCGCCAGCAGCCAAGATGGGGCGGGAGGGTCCAATGAGCAGTTCTTC. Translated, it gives CASSQDGAGGSNEQFF.

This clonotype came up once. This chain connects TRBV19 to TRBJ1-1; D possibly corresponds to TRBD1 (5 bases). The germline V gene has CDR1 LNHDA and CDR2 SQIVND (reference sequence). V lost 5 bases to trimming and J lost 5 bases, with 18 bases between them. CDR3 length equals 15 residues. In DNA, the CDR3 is TGTGCCAGTAGTCTCTCGCAGGGTGGAGGAACTGAAGCTTTCTTT. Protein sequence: CASSLSQGGGTEAFF.

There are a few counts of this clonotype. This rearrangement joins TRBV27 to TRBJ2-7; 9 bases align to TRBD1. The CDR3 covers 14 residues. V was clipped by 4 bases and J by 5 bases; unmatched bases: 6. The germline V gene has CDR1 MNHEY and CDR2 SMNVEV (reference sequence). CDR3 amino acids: CASSSRQGVHEQYF. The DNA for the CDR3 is TGTGCCAGCAGTTCCCGACAGGGGGTGCACGAGCAGTACTTC.

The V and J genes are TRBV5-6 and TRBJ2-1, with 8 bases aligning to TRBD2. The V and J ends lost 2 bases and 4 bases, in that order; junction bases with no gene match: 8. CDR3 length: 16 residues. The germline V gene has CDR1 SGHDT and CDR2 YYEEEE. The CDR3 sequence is CASSLGGLAGYNEQFF. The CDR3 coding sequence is TGTGCCAGCAGCTTAGGTGGGCTAGCGGGTTACAATGAGCAGTTCTTC.

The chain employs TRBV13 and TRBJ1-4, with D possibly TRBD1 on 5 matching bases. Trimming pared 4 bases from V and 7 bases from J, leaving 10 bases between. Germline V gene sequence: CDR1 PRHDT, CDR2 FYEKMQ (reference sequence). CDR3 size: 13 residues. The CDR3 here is CASSSLGGEKLFF. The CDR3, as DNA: TGTGCCAGCAGCTCGCTGGGGGGTGAAAAACTGTTTTTT.